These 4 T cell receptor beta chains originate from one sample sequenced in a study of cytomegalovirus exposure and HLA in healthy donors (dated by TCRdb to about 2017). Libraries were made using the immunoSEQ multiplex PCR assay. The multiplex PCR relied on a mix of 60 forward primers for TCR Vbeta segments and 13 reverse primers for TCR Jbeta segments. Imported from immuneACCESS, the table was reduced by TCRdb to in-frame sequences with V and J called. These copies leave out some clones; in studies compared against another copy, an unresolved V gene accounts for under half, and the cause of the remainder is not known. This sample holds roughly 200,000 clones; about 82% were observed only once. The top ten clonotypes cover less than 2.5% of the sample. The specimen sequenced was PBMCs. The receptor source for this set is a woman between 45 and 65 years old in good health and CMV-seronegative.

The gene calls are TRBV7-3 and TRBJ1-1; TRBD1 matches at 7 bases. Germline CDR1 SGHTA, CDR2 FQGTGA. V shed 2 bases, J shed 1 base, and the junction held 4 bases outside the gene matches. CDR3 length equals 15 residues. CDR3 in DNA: TGTGCCAGCAGCTTAGTCCGGACAGGGAACACTGAAGCTTTCTTT. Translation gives CASSLVRTGNTEAFF.

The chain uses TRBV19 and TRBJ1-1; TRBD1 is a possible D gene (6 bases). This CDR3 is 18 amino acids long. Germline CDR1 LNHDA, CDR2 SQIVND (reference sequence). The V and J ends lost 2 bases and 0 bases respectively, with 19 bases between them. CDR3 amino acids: CASSISRSGENMNTEAFF. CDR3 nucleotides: TGTGCCAGTAGTATAAGCCGATCAGGGGAGAACATGAACACTGAAGCTTTCTTT.

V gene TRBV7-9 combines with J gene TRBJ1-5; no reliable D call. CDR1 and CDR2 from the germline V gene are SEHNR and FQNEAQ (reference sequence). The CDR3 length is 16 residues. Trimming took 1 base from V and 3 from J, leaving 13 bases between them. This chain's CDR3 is CASSLGSGRDNQPQHF. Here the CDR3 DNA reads TGTGCCAGCAGCTTAGGTTCGGGGAGGGACAATCAGCCCCAGCATTTT.

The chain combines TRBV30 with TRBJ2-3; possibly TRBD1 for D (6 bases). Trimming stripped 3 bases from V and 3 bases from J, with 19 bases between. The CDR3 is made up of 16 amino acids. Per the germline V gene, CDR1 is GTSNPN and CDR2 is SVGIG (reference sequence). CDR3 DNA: TGTGCCTGGAGGGTGTCCTGGGGCAGGGGTACAGATACGCAGTATTTT. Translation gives CAWRVSWGRGTDTQYF.